Sequencing of this T cell receptor (beta chain) was carried out in a study of cytomegalovirus exposure and HLA in healthy donors. Study conclusions and caveats: Later on, analysis showed that most CMV-associated TCR beta chains appeared to be HLA-restricted. The authors confirmed in vitro that a few CMV-associated chains were specific for CMV antigens. A previous analysis found most TCR beta V segments productive roughly 87% or roughly 30% of the time.

This clone was seen a single time. No antigen is known for it. The CDR3 is 14 residues long. Germline assignment: CDR1 MNHNS and CDR2 SASEGT. V lost 4 bases and J 4 bases, leaving 11 bases between the germline ends. Primers: 60 Vbeta forward and 13 Jbeta reverse. Measured with immunoSEQ multiplex PCR; TCRdb has only the in-frame clones, and not every one. The sample holds roughly 120,000 clones, around two thirds seen once. This sequence was found in a man in his 60s in good health and CMV-seropositive. The J gene is TRBJ1-5, the V gene TRBV6-1; D unclear. Sequenced: PBMCs. Here the CDR3 DNA reads TGTGCCAGCAGTGTCTTCTACGAAAATCAGCCCCAGCATTTT. Residues: CASSVFYENQPQHF.